The TCR beta chain described here comes from a study of early T cells in non-severe SARS-CoV-2 infection. V lost 1 base, J lost 5 bases, and 3 bases lay in between. The CDR3 is made up of 12 amino acids. Germline CDR1 is SEHNR and CDR2 is FQNEAQ (reference sequence). Individual cDNA molecules were tagged with unique molecular identifiers. Via MiXCR, TCRdb re-called the 5' RACE reads, giving one row per CDR3 protein. The table has roughly 76,000 distinct CDR3 sequences, about 12% seen once. There are many counts of this clonotype. The receptor was isolated from an adult who was a healthcare worker with PCR-confirmed SARS-CoV-2 infection or an uninfected control (not recorded which). This chain connects TRBV7-9 to TRBJ1-5; D gene ambiguous. Specimen: whole blood. The DNA of the CDR3 is TGTGCCAGCAGCTTAGTAGATCAGCCCCAGCATTTT. This encodes CASSLVDQPQHF. Combining the CDR3 with reference TRBV7-9 and TRBJ1-5 gives the whole variable domain DTGVSQNPRHKITKRGQNVTFRCDPISEHNRLYWYRQTLGQGPEFLTYFQNEAQLEKSRLLSDRFSAERPKGSFSTLEIQRTEQGDSAMYLCASSLVDQPQHFGDGTRLSIL.